Each of the 14 T cell receptor beta chains below was sequenced from the same sample in a study of blood T cells in healthy people across ages. A J-beta primer mix and a sample-barcoded 5' primer were used in a second PCR of roughly 6 to 11 cycles. TCRdb called the 5' RACE reads again in MiXCR, with one record for every CDR3 protein. Of fewer than 900,000 distinct CDR3 sequences detected, 49% appear once; the ten largest clones hold roughly 31%. Sequencing was carried out using blood. The receptors shown here come from a woman aged 60-70 years in good health.

The chain joins TRBV28 to TRBJ1-4; no firm D call. The CDR3 is 11 amino acids. Deletions cut 8 bases from V and 5 bases from J, with 6 bases between. Germline values: CDR1 MDHEN, CDR2 SYDVKM. The CDR3 DNA is TGTGCCAGCCGAACGAATGAAAAACTGTTTTTT. This gives the protein CASRTNEKLFF.

This chain uses TRBV4-3 with TRBJ1-4; D may be TRBD1 (5 bases). CDR3 length equals 15 residues. Trimming removed 4 bases from V and 7 bases from J, with 16 bases in between. Germline CDR1 and CDR2: LGHNA and YSLEER. The CDR3: CASSRSRVEAEKLFF. The DNA for the CDR3 is TGCGCCAGCAGCCGGAGCAGGGTAGAAGCTGAAAAACTGTTTTTT.

The V call is TRBV7-2, the J call TRBJ2-1, with TRBD2 identical over 14 bases. Looked up from germline, CDR1 is SGHTA and CDR2 is FQGNSA. Trimming took 7 bases from V and 7 from J; bases not matched to a gene: 9. The CDR3 sequence is 16 residues long. The CDR3 reads CASTSGTSGSRNEQFF. CDR3 bases: TGTGCCAGCACCTCCGGGACTAGCGGGAGTAGAAATGAGCAGTTCTTC.

Only a few counts were recorded for this clonotype. The chain uses TRBV3-1 and TRBJ2-5; D gene ambiguous. The CDR3 extends over 14 amino acids. Germline loops: CDR1 LGHDT, CDR2 YNNKEL (reference sequence). With 1 base removed from V and 3 bases from J, the gap between germline ends came to 9 bases. The chain's CDR3 is CASSQGGAKETQYF. For the CDR3, the DNA is TGTGCCAGCAGCCAAGGAGGTGCCAAAGAGACCCAGTACTTC.

The chain combines TRBV12-3 or TRBV12-4 with TRBJ1-1, with TRBD1 identical over 8 bases. This CDR3 region has 15 residues. With V trimmed by 3 bases and J by 2 bases, 5 bases remained unmatched. CDR3 amino acids: CASSFPQGANTEAFF. The CDR3 nucleotides are TGTGCCAGCAGTTTTCCTCAGGGGGCTAACACTGAAGCTTTCTTT.

The gene calls are TRBV11-2 and TRBJ2-7, with TRBD2 matching over 8 bases. V was clipped by 5 bases and J by 2 bases; unmatched bases: 8. Looked up from germline, CDR1 is SGHAT and CDR2 is FQNNGV. The CDR3 length is 15 residues. CDR3 protein: CASSVLAGFTYEQYF. The CDR3 bases are TGTGCCAGCAGCGTATTAGCGGGGTTCACCTACGAGCAGTACTTC.

V is TRBV7-3 and J is TRBJ2-5; D ambiguous. CDR3 length equals 14 residues. Trimming cost V 2 bases and J 5 bases, with 12 bases left between them. Per germline, CDR1 SGHTA and CDR2 FQGTGA. The CDR3 DNA is TGTGCCAGCAGCTTAGGTGTGAGGTCGGAGACCCAGTACTTC. Its protein is CASSLGVRSETQYF.

This clonotype occurred a few times. This sequence joins TRBV27 and TRBJ2-5, with a weak D call TRBD2 (5 bases). V lost 5 bases, J lost 11 bases, and 18 bases lay in between. The CDR3 covers 13 residues. Germline CDR1 MNHEY, CDR2 SMNVEV (reference sequence). CDR3: CASSPQRWWEQYF. The CDR3 nucleotides are TGTGCCAGCAGTCCTCAGAGATGGTGGGAGCAGTACTTC.

This chain's CDR3 is CASSEWGQGDEKLFF. The CDR3 nucleotides are TGTGCCAGCAGTGAATGGGGGCAGGGTGATGAAAAACTGTTTTTT. This rearrangement joins TRBV2 to TRBJ1-4, with TRBD1 as a possible D gene (6 bases). The CDR3 loop spans 15 amino acids. With 2 bases removed from V and 6 bases from J, the gap between germline ends came to 13 bases. CDR1 SNHLY and CDR2 FYNNEI come from the germline V gene.

This clonotype was found a few times. The chain uses TRBV7-2 and TRBJ1-1; the D is unclear. Germline CDR1 is SGHTA and CDR2 is FQGNSA. This CDR3 has 12 residues. V was trimmed by 5 bases and J by 4 bases, leaving 8 bases between them. The CDR3 protein is CASSLMGTEAFF. DNA for the CDR3: TGTGCCAGCAGCCTGATGGGCACTGAAGCTTTCTTT. The full variable domain, its missing parts supplied by reference TRBV7-2 and TRBJ1-1, is GAGVSQSPSNKVTEKGKDVELRCDPISGHTALYWYRQSLGQGLEFLIYFQGNSAPDKSGLPSDRFSAERTGGSVSTLTIQRTQQEDSAVYLCASSLMGTEAFFGQGTRLTVV.

The rearrangement links TRBV6-1 to TRBJ2-4; 9 bases agree with TRBD1. The DNA end favors TRBJ2-5, so the J call may be wrong. The CDR3 has 16 amino acids. CDR1 is MNHNS, CDR2 SASEGT, per germline. The CDR3 DNA sequence: TGTGCCAGCAGTCCCCAGGGAGCTGGGACAGGGAAGACCCAGTACTTC. This codes for CASSPQGAGTGKTQYF.

The V gene is TRBV20-1, the J gene TRBJ1-2; no reliable D call. The germline V gene encodes CDR1 DFQATT and CDR2 SNEGSKA (reference sequence). The CDR3 consists of 14 residues. With 3 bases removed from V and 4 bases from J, the gap between germline ends came to 15 bases. CDR3 nucleotide sequence: TGCAGTGCTAGGGATGACAAACTCAGCTATGGCTACACCTTC. Translating gives CSARDDKLSYGYTF.

The J gene is TRBJ1-5, the V gene TRBV5-1, with D unclear. Germline assignment: CDR1 SGHRS and CDR2 YFSETQ. Trimming removed 6 bases at V and 2 bases at J, with 15 bases between. The CDR3 runs 15 residues. The CDR3 coding sequence is TGCGCCAGCAAGTACCGTCCACGAGGCAATCAGCCCCAGCATTTT. It encodes CASKYRPRGNQPQHF.

The rearrangement links TRBV4-3 to TRBJ1-1; D uncertain. Germline CDR1 LGHNA, CDR2 YSLEER. The CDR3 is made up of 14 amino acids. The V gene lost 0 bases and the J gene lost 4 bases, with 9 bases spanning the gap. The CDR3 DNA sequence: TGCGCCAGCAGCCAAGATTCCTTCGGCACTGAAGCTTTCTTT. Amino acid sequence: CASSQDSFGTEAFF.